A selection of T cell receptor beta chains follows, all from one sample in a study of blood T cell repertoires in COVID-19. Assay used: immunoSEQ multiplex PCR; TCRdb lists only in-frame clones, some missing. This table has about 200,000 clones, about 86% appearing once. The sample taken for sequencing was peripheral blood. The receptor set was obtained from a man between 60 and 75 years old who had recovered from COVID-19. The CDR3 runs from the conserved cysteine through the conserved F or W. D genes are given only for firm matches. Clone size is given for some rows only: seen once, a few or many times, or a class if the clone is expanded.

D,size,V,J,DNA,CDR3
.,.,TRBV7-9,TRBJ1-2,TGTGCCAGCAGCTTAGGATCGGGTTATGGCTACACCTTC,CASSLGSGYGYTF
.,.,TRBV5-1,TRBJ2-3,TGCGCCAGCAGCTTATCCCTGGATACGCAGTATTTT,CASSLSLDTQYF
TRBD1,.,TRBV4-3,TRBJ2-1,TGCGCCAGCAGCCAAAACGGACAGGCCTACAATGAGCAGTTCTTC,CASSQNGQAYNEQFF
.,.,TRBV25-1,TRBJ2-7,TGTGCCAGCAGTGGTGACAGTTATCCCTACGAGCAGTACTTC,CASSGDSYPYEQYF
TRBD1,.,TRBV19,TRBJ1-4,TGTGCCAGTAGTAAGGACAGGGCGCTTAATGAAAAACTGTTTTTT,CASSKDRALNEKLFF
TRBD1,.,TRBV4-3,TRBJ2-3,TGCGCCAGCAGCCAGGGACAGACTAGCACAGATACGCAGTATTTT,CASSQGQTSTDTQYF
.,.,TRBV10-2,TRBJ2-1,TGCGCCAGCAGGGCGGTGGCAGGGGAAGAGGGTGAGCAGTTCTTC,CASRAVAGEEGEQFF
.,.,TRBV13,TRBJ2-2,TGTGCCAGCAGCCTCAGGGCGAACACCGGGGAGCTGTTTTTT,CASSLRANTGELFF
TRBD2,.,TRBV6-4,TRBJ2-7,TGTGCCAGCACCATAAACGGGGGGGGCAACGAGCAGTACTTC,CASTINGGGNEQYF
TRBD1,.,TRBV18,TRBJ1-1,TGTGCCAGCTCACCAGCATTGCGAGGGGGCAACACTGAAGCTTTCTTT,CASSPALRGGNTEAFF
TRBD2,.,TRBV18,TRBJ2-7,TGTGCCAGCTCACCCGGGACTAGCGGGAATTACGAGCAGTACTTC,CASSPGTSGNYEQYF
TRBD2,.,TRBV7-3,TRBJ2-3,TGTGCCAGCAGCGATGGGACTAGCGGTTACACAGATACGCAGTATTTT,CASSDGTSGYTDTQYF
.,.,TRBV18,TRBJ2-3,TGTGCCAGCTCACCGGGGGCGCCAGGTACGCAGTATTTT,CASSPGAPGTQYF
.,.,TRBV6-4,TRBJ2-7,TGTGCCAGCAGTGAATCGAGGCCTCGGGTCGAGCAGTACTTC,CASSESRPRVEQYF
.,.,TRBV19,TRBJ1-4,TGTGCCAGTAGCCAAGGGGGTTCTAATGAAAAACTGTTTTTT,CASSQGGSNEKLFF
TRBD2,.,TRBV9,TRBJ2-1,TGTGCCAGCAGCGTAGGTGCTAGCGGGAAGTTCAATGAGCAGTTCTTC,CASSVGASGKFNEQFF
TRBD1,.,TRBV5-1,TRBJ2-3,TGCGCCAGCAGACTGACGACAGGGGCGCACACAGATACGCAGTATTTT,CASRLTTGAHTDTQYF
TRBD1,.,TRBV5-5,TRBJ1-5,TGTGCCAGCAGCTTGGGGAACTTACAGGGGAGTCAGCCCCAGCATTTT,CASSLGNLQGSQPQHF
.,.,TRBV24-1,TRBJ2-2,TGTGCCACCAGTGATCCAGGGGCGGACACCGGGGAGCTGTTTTTT,CATSDPGADTGELFF
TRBD2,.,TRBV19,TRBJ2-1,TGTGCCAGCCAGCGGGAGCGGGCCTACAATGAGCAGTTCTTC,CASQRERAYNEQFF
.,few,TRBV21-1,TRBJ1-2,TGTGCCAGCAGCCGTATGGGACATACAAAACTGGACTATGGCTACACCTTC,CASSRMGHTKLDYGYTF
TRBD2,.,TRBV19,TRBJ2-1,TGTGCCAGTAGTCCTCTAGCGGGAGGCCAAAATGAGCAGTTCTTC,CASSPLAGGQNEQFF
TRBD1,.,TRBV24-1,TRBJ1-2,TGTGCCACCAGTGCTACAGGGGCGGATGGCTACACCTTC,CATSATGADGYTF
TRBD2,.,TRBV28,TRBJ2-1,TGTGCCAGCAGTTTAGGGGGAGGGCCCGCCAATGAGCAGTTCTTC,CASSLGGGPANEQFF
.,.,TRBV9,TRBJ1-1,TGTGCCAGCAGCGTAGACGGACACGTGAACACTGAAGCTTTCTTT,CASSVDGHVNTEAFF
.,.,TRBV29-1,TRBJ1-1,TGCAGCTTCGTCAGGTATGACACTGAAGCTTTCTTT,CSFVRYDTEAFF
.,.,TRBV18,TRBJ1-1,TGTGCCAGCTCACCCGACTTCGGGACAAAGGTCCGCGAAGCTTTCTTT,CASSPDFGTKVREAFF